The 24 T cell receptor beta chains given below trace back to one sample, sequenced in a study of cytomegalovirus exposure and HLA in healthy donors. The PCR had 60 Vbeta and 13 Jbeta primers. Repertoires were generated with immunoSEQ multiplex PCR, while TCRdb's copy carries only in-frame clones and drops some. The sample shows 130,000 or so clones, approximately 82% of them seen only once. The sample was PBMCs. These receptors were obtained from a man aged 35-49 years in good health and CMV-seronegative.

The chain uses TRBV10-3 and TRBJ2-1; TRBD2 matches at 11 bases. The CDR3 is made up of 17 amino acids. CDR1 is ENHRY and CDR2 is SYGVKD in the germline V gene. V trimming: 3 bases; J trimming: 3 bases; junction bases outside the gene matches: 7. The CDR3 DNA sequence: TGTGCCATCAGTGATATCACTAGCGGGGGTAACTACAATGAGCAGTTCTTC. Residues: CAISDITSGGNYNEQFF.

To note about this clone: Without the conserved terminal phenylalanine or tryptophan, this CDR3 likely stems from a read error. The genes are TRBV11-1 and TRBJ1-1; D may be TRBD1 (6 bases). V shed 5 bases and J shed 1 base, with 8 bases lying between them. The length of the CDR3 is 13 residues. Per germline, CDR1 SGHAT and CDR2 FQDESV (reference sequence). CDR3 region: CASSEDRNTEAFL. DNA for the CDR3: TGTGCCAGCAGCGAGGACAGGAACACTGAAGCTTTCCTT.

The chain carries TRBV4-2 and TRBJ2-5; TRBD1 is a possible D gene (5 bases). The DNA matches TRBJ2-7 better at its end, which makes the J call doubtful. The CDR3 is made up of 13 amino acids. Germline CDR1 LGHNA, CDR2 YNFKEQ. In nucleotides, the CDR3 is TGTGCCAGCAGCCAAGACCCCCAGGGCGAGCAGTACTTC. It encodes CASSQDPQGEQYF.

CDR3: CASREGQGANGYTF. CDR3 sequence (DNA): TGTGCCAGCAGGGAGGGACAGGGGGCAAATGGCTACACCTTC. V gene TRBV6-1 combines with J gene TRBJ1-2, with 12 bases identical to TRBD1. The CDR3 runs 14 residues. Germline V gene sequence: CDR1 MNHNS, CDR2 SASEGT. The ends lost 6 bases at V and 6 bases at J; junction bases unmatched: 5.

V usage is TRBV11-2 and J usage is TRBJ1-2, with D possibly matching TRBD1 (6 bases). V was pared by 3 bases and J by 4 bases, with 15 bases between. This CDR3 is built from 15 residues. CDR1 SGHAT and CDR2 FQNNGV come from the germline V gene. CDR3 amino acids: CASSLVGGVSYGYTF. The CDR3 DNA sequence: TGTGCCAGCAGCTTGGTTGGGGGCGTGAGCTATGGCTACACCTTC.

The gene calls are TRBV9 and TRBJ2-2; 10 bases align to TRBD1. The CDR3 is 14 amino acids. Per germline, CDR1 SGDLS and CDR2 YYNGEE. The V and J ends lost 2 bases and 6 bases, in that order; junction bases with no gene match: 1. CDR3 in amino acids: CASSVGQGAGELFF. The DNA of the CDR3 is TGTGCCAGCAGCGTCGGACAGGGGGCCGGGGAGCTGTTTTTT.

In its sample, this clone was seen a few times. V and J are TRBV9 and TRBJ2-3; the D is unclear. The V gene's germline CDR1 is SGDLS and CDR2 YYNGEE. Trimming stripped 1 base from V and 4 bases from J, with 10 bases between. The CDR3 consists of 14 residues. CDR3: CASSVLGQSDTQYF. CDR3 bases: TGTGCCAGCAGCGTACTTGGGCAGTCAGATACGCAGTATTTT.

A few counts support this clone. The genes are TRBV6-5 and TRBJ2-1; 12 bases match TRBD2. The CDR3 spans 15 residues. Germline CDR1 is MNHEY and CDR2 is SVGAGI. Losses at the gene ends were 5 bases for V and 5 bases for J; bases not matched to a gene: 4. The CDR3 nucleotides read TGTGCCAGCAGTGCAGGACTAGCGGGGAACAATGAGCAGTTCTTC. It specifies CASSAGLAGNNEQFF.

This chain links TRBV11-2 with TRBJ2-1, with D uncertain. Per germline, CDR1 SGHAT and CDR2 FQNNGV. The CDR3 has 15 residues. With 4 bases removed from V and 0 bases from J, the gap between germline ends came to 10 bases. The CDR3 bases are TGTGCCAGCAGCTCCGGGTCGAGCTCCTACAATGAGCAGTTCTTC. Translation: CASSSGSSSYNEQFF.

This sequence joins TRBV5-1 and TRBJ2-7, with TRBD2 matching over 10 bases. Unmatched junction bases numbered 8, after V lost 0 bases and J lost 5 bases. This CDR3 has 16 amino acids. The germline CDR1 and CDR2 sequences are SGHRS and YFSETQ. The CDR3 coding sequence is TGCGCCAGCAGCTTGGCCATACTAGCGGGGCCTAACGAGCAGTACTTC. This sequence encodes CASSLAILAGPNEQYF.

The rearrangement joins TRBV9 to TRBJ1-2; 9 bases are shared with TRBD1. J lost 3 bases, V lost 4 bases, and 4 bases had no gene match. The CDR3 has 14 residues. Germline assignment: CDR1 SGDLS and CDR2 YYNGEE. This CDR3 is CASSRDREYYGYTF. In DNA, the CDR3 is TGTGCCAGCAGCCGGGACAGGGAATACTATGGCTACACCTTC.

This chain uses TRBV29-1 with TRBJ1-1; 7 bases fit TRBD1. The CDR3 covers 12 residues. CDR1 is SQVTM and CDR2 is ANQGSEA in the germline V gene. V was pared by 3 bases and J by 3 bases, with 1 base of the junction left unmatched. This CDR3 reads CSVDTGDTEAFF. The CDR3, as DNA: TGCAGCGTTGATACAGGGGACACTGAAGCTTTCTTT.

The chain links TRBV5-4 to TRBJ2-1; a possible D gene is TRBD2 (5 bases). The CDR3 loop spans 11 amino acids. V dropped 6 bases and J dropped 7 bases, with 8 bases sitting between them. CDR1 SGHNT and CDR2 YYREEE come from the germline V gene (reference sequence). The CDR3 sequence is CASTSRNEQFF. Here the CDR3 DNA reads TGTGCCAGCACTAGCCGGAATGAGCAGTTCTTC.

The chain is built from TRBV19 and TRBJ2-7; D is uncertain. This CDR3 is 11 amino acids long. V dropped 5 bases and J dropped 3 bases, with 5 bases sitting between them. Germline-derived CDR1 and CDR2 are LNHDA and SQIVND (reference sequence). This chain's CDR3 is CASSYRYEQYF. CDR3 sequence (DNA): TGTGCCAGTAGTTATCGCTACGAGCAGTACTTC.

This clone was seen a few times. The CDR3 region is CASRTGEAYEQYF. DNA for the CDR3: TGTGCCAGTAGGACAGGGGAGGCCTACGAGCAGTACTTC. V gene TRBV27 combines with J gene TRBJ2-7, with 9 bases lining up with TRBD1. The junction had 5 bases not matched to a gene; V was cut back by 9 bases and J by 2 bases. The CDR3 runs 13 residues. Germline CDR1 reads MNHEY; CDR2 reads SMNVEV (reference sequence).

In nucleotides, the CDR3 is TGTGCCAGCAGCTTAAACGGGGAAAGCGGCGGGAGCCCAGATACGCAGTATTTT. It encodes CASSLNGESGGSPDTQYF. The chain combines TRBV11-2 with TRBJ2-3, with 7 bases lining up with TRBD2. V lost 2 bases to trimming and J lost 4 bases; unmatched junction nucleotides: 15. The CDR3 has 18 amino acids. The germline V gene encodes CDR1 SGHAT and CDR2 FQNNGV.

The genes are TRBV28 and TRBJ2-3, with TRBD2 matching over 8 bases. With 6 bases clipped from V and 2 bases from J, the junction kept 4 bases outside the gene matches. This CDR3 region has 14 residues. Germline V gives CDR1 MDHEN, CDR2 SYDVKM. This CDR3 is CASRGRGATDTQYF. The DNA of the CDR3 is TGTGCCAGCAGGGGGCGGGGGGCCACAGATACGCAGTATTTT.

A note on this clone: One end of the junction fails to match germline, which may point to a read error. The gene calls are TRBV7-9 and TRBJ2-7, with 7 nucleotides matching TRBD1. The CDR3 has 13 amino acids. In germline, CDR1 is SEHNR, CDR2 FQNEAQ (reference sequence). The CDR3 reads CSSSLGGRVEQYF. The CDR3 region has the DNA TGTTCCAGCAGCTTAGGGGGCAGGGTCGAGCAGTACTTC.

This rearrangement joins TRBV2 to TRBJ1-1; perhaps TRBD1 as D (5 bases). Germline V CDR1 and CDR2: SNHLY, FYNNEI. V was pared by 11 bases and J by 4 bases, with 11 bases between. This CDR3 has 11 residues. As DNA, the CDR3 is TGTGCCGGGGTGGGGGGCACTGAAGCTTTCTTT. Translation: CAGVGGTEAFF.

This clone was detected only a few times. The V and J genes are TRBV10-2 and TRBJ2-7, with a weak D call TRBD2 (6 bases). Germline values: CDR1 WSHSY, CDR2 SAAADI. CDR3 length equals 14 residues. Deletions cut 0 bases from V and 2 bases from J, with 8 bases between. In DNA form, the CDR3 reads TGCGCCAGCAGTGAGTCCTGGGGGGCCTACGAGCAGTACTTC. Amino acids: CASSESWGAYEQYF.

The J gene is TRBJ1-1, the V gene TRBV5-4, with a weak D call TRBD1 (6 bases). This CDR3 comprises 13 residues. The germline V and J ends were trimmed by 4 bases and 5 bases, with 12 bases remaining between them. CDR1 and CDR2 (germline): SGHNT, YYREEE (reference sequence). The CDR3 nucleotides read TGTGCCAGCAGCCACAGGGTGGGGACTGAAGCTTTCTTT. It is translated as CASSHRVGTEAFF.

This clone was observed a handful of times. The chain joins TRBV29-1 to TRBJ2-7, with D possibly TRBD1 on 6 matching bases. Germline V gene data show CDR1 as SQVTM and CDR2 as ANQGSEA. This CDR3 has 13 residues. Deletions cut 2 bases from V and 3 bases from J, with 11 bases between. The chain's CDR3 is CSVEYRENYEQYF. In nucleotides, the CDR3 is TGCAGCGTTGAATACAGGGAAAACTACGAGCAGTACTTC.

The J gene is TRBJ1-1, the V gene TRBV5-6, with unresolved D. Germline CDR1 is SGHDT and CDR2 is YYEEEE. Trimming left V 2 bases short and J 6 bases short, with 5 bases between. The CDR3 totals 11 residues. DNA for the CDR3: TGTGCCAGCAGCTTCGGAGCTGAAGCTTTCTTT. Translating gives CASSFGAEAFF.

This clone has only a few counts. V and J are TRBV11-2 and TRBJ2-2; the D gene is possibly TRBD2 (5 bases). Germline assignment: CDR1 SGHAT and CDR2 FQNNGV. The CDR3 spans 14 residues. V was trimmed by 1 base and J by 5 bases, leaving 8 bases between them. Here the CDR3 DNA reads TGTGCCAGCAGCTTAGCGGTAGCGACCGGGGAGCTGTTTTTT. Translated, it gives CASSLAVATGELFF.